This TCR beta chain was identified in a study of T cells in Graves' hyperthyroidism and ophthalmopathy. Whole-study findings and limits: The blood repertoire included most of the expanded thyroid clonotypes above 0.001.

This clonotype was found many times. Its antigen remains unknown. The hyperthyroidism was newly diagnosed and had lasted under 2 months; the patients were aged 18 to 65. Germline-derived CDR1 and CDR2 are SGHRS and YFSETQ. V was trimmed by 3 bases and J by 5 bases, leaving 9 bases between them. The CDR3 has 13 residues. RNA transcripts were the template for amplifying TCR beta CDR3 regions. An initial round of RT-PCR targeting the TCR CDR3 relied on the HTBI primer set. MiXCR, applied by TCRdb to the multiplex PCR reads, yields one record per CDR3 protein. The sample includes around 400,000 distinct CDR3 sequences, 15% to 17% seen only once; the top ten take 28%.

The receptor was derived from a woman aged 18-30 years with Graves' hyperthyroidism that later progressed to Graves' ophthalmopathy. V and J are TRBV5-1 and TRBJ2-4, with a tentative D call TRBD2 (6 bases). The sample was blood. The DNA of the CDR3 is TGCGCCAGCAGCTCGGGAGCACAAAACATTCAGTACTTC. Translation: CASSSGAQNIQYF.